This T cell receptor beta chain was found in a study of T cell responses to AZD1222 COVID-19 vaccine (dated by TCRdb to the early 2020s). Looking at the study overall: AZD1222 recipients with second doses at about 4 weeks or about 12 weeks were pooled, because spike-specific TCR depth and breadth did not differ between schedules. Trial participants were enrolled into age subgroups of 18-55, 56-69 and 70-plus years, which contained approximately 150, 28 and 58 TCR-sequenced participants, respectively. TCR sequencing covered some 250 trial participants: 207 given two doses of AZD1222 and approximately 25 given two doses of MenACWY control vaccine. What the study reported, not specific to this receptor: After two AZD1222 doses, both the breadth and the depth of spike-specific TCRs were significantly higher than at day 0 and than in MenACWY recipients. Nearly half of unique spike-specific TCRs reportedly recognized epitopes outside regions mutated in the B.1.351 and B.1.1.7 variants. Only six AZD1222 recipients were SARS-CoV-2 seropositive at baseline, limiting conclusions about previously exposed vaccinees. The 56-69-year group was small, and its depth increase did not reach significance, likely because of low power. Most participants were white British and females outnumbered males, and the authors suggested that clonal diversity may have been underestimated. Vaccine-associated CD4 TCRs spanned the whole spike protein, with dominant responses in regions 160-218 and 743-854. Because no samples from the day 14 peak response were available, repertoires could be characterized only after the peak T cell response.

Of note for this clone: Its antigen has not been determined. The record has no base qualities; no much larger clone is one base away.

The CDR3 regions of human TCRbeta chains were analyzed by immunosequencing. Processing in the source paper ran as follows. Repertoire TCRs were checked for matches against a reference library of SARS-CoV-2-specific TCRs that had been generated using the MIRA antigen-specificity platform. Breadth was defined as the fraction of unique TCRs that were SARS-CoV-2-associated. Depth was defined as the fraction of total T cells that were SARS-CoV-2-associated. Using the MIRA data, each spike-specific TCR was mapped to the spike region that the TCR reacts to and placed in a CD4 or CD8 class. Log10-transformed breadth and depth values were compared by one-way ANOVA with Sidak's multiple comparisons tests. The immuneACCESS repertoire file appears here via TCRdb, limited to in-frame rearrangements. These files lack a portion of the clones; in checked studies, under half of the deficit traces to unresolved V genes, and the cause of the others is not known. The V and J calls and the clone size are those of that table, but D and trimming were determined from the DNA. For this sample there are around 100,000 clones; 90% appear just once. The ten largest clonotypes hold approximately 1.3% of the sample.

The sample's time point, from its label and the paper: baseline before first vaccination. Vaccinee samples came from UK trials COV001 and COV002, including a single-blind randomized controlled phase 2/3 trial of AZD1222 (ChAdOx1 nCoV-19) in healthy adults. Trial participant PBMC samples were collected at day 0 and day 28 after the second dose for TCRbeta chain sequencing. CDR1 and CDR2 are drawn from the germline V gene: SGHRS, YFSETQ. Trimming takes 2 bases from V and 4 bases from J, and the germline ends sit 15 bases apart. The CDR3 runs 16 residues from the cysteine to the phenylalanine. Only CDR3 DNA is held: 48 bases, read in frame from base 1.

This TCR came from an adult in good health. Rearrangement joined TRBV5-1 to TRBJ1-4; tentative D gene TRBD1, with 5 bases matching. Sequenced here: peripheral blood, sampled on day 0 of AZD1222 vaccination. DNA sequence: TGCGCCAGCAGCTTAGGTCCCCAGGGAAGTAATGAAAAACTGTTTTTT. This translates into CASSLGPQGSNEKLFF.